These 14 T cell receptor beta chains were all obtained from the same sample, sequenced in a study of blood T cell repertoires in COVID-19. Libraries were prepared by immunoSEQ multiplex PCR; TCRdb keeps only in-frame clonotypes and omits some of them. This table has approximately 99,000 clones, around 64% appearing once. Sequencing was carried out using peripheral blood. The receptors originated from a woman between 40 and 55 years old with acute or convalescent COVID-19.

The V and J genes are TRBV5-1 and TRBJ2-2; the D gene is possibly TRBD2 (6 bases). Trimming stripped 8 bases from V and 7 bases from J, with 12 bases between. In germline, CDR1 is SGHRS, CDR2 YFSETQ. The CDR3 covers 12 residues. For the CDR3, the DNA is TGCGCCAGTTTCCAGGGAGGCGGGGAGCTGTTTTTT. Translating gives CASFQGGGELFF.

In its sample, this clone was seen once. The V gene is TRBV19, the J gene TRBJ2-7; 9 bases are a match to TRBD2. Germline-derived CDR1 and CDR2 are LNHDA and SQIVND (reference sequence). With V trimmed by 7 bases and J by 3 bases, 7 bases remained unmatched. The CDR3 contains 14 residues. The CDR3 DNA reads as TGTGCCAGTAAAACGACTAGCGGTGACTACGAGCAGTACTTC. Translating gives CASKTTSGDYEQYF.

The CDR3 nucleotides read TGTGCTAGTGGTCCCTTGGGGAGCCGCACAGATACGCAGTATTTT. This sequence encodes CASGPLGSRTDTQYF. This rearrangement joins TRBV12-5 to TRBJ2-3; maybe TRBD2 (5 bases). The CDR3 totals 15 residues. CDR1 and CDR2 (germline): LGHNT, FRNRAP. Deletions cut 5 bases from V and 1 base from J, with 13 bases between. The full variable domain, rest sourced from reference TRBV12-5 and TRBJ2-3, is DARVTQTPRHKVTEMGQEVTMRCQPILGHNTVFWYRQTMMQGLELLAYFRNRAPLDDSGMPKDRFSAEMPDATLATLKIQPSEPRDSAVYFCASGPLGSRTDTQYFGPGTRLTVL.

This clone appeared many times. This sequence joins TRBV5-1 and TRBJ2-5; 12 bases align to TRBD2. Trimming took 0 bases from V and 1 from J; bases not matched to a gene: 7. The CDR3 extends over 18 amino acids. The germline gives CDR1 SGHRS, CDR2 YFSETQ. The CDR3 here is CASSLGGLAGWAQETQYF. For the CDR3, the DNA is TGCGCCAGCAGCTTGGGAGGACTAGCGGGGTGGGCCCAAGAGACCCAGTACTTC.

The rearrangement uses TRBV7-2 and TRBJ2-3; D is possibly TRBD1 (5 bases). This CDR3 has 16 amino acids. Germline V lookup: CDR1 SGHTA, CDR2 FQGNSA. V lost 2 bases and J 4 bases, leaving 16 bases between the germline ends. This CDR3 reads CASSLQGAGLADTQYF. In DNA form, the CDR3 reads TGTGCCAGCAGCTTACAGGGTGCAGGGCTCGCAGATACGCAGTATTTT.

The CDR3 reads CASSLGRGAGTQYF. DNA of the CDR3: TGTGCCAGCAGCTTAGGCAGGGGGGCGGGGACCCAGTACTTC. This chain links TRBV11-2 with TRBJ2-5; D may be TRBD1 (7 bases). This CDR3 has 14 amino acids. Germline CDR1 is SGHAT and CDR2 is FQNNGV. V lost 1 base and J lost 7, with 13 bases in between.

The chain recombines TRBV5-1 with TRBJ2-2, with D hard to call. The CDR3 has 16 residues. The ends were cut back, 4 bases at V and 3 bases at J, with 16 bases in the middle. Germline lookup yields CDR1 SGHRS and CDR2 YFSETQ. The CDR3: CASSPEASPYTGELFF. The CDR3 nucleotides read TGCGCCAGCAGCCCTGAGGCCAGCCCTTACACCGGGGAGCTGTTTTTT.

In this sample, this clone turned up once. V and J are TRBV12-3 or TRBV12-4 and TRBJ1-1, with D unresolved. This CDR3 region has 13 residues. V was pared by 7 bases and J by 4 bases, with 13 bases between. In nucleotides, the CDR3 is TGTGCCAGCAAACCGGGGAAGCCCACTGAAGCTTTCTTT. Its protein is CASKPGKPTEAFF.

On this clone: The sample holds other DNA sequences that translate to the same CDR3. The rearrangement uses TRBV5-1 and TRBJ1-5; weak D call: TRBD1 (6 bases). This CDR3 is built from 15 residues. V lost 0 bases and J lost 7, with 14 bases in between. Germline values: CDR1 SGHRS, CDR2 YFSETQ. For the CDR3, the DNA is TGCGCCAGCAGCTTGGAGGGAGGGGGATCGCAGCCCCAGCATTTT. It specifies CASSLEGGGSQPQHF.

Only one count was recorded for this clone. The chain carries TRBV11-2 and TRBJ2-7; 8 positions agree with TRBD1. From germline, CDR1 is SGHAT and CDR2 FQNNGV. With V trimmed by 5 bases and J by 4 bases, 10 bases remained unmatched. CDR3 length equals 15 residues. CDR3 in DNA: TGTGCCAGCAGCCCATCAGGACAGGGTACTTACGAGCAGTACTTC. Translated: CASSPSGQGTYEQYF.

The chain recombines TRBV18 with TRBJ1-4, with 8 bases aligning to TRBD1. Germline V lookup: CDR1 KGHSH, CDR2 LQKENI. V was pared by 4 bases and J by 5 bases, with 6 bases of the junction left unmatched. The CDR3 is 15 amino acids. The CDR3 sequence: CASSRGQGGNEKLFF. Here the CDR3 DNA reads TGTGCCAGCTCACGCGGACAGGGCGGGAATGAAAAACTGTTTTTT.

This clone was counted a few times. The CDR3 sequence: CASRRIPDRLDYTDTQYF. Here the CDR3 DNA reads TGTGCCAGCAGACGAATCCCGGACAGGTTGGATTACACAGATACGCAGTATTTT. The chain recombines TRBV6-6 with TRBJ2-3; 7 nucleotides match TRBD1. V lost 6 bases to trimming and J lost 2 bases; unmatched junction nucleotides: 17. This CDR3 spans 18 amino acids. Germline V gene sequence: CDR1 MNHNY, CDR2 SVGAGI (reference sequence).

V and J are TRBV2 and TRBJ2-3; D unclear. Germline V gene data show CDR1 as SNHLY and CDR2 as FYNNEI. Trimming removed 1 base from V and 8 bases from J, with 7 bases in between. The CDR3 has 12 amino acids. The CDR3 region is CASSEGVVTQYF. As DNA, the CDR3 is TGTGCCAGCAGTGAAGGCGTGGTTACGCAGTATTTT.

The V gene is TRBV3-1 (or the pseudogene TRBV3-2), the J gene TRBJ2-5; D not certain. Germline V gives CDR1 LGHDT, CDR2 YNNKEL (reference sequence). This CDR3 contains 13 residues. Trimming cost V 2 bases and J 3 bases, with 7 bases left between them. The DNA for the CDR3 is TGTGCCAGCAGCCAACTTCTTAAAGAGACCCAGTACTTC. The encoded protein is CASSQLLKETQYF.